The 2 T cell receptor beta chains below were found in one sample sequenced in a study of control samples from healthy donors and cancer patients. Method: immunoSEQ multiplex PCR; TCRdb's copy keeps in-frame clones and lacks some. Of approximately 40,000 clones listed, around 88% are singletons. The source material was PBMCs. These receptors were obtained from a woman between 55 and 75 years old with lung cancer.

The V and J genes are TRBV7-2 and TRBJ2-2; TRBD1 matches 10 bases. After removal of 2 bases from V and 5 bases from J, the junction contained 5 bases not matched to a gene. From germline, CDR1 is SGHTA and CDR2 FQGNSA. The CDR3 loop spans 16 amino acids. CDR3 protein: CASSLRQGAGTGELFF. The CDR3 DNA reads as TGTGCCAGCAGCTTAAGACAGGGGGCGGGAACCGGGGAGCTGTTTTTT.

The rearrangement joins TRBV14 to TRBJ2-7, with D hard to call. Germline V gene data show CDR1 as SGHDN and CDR2 as FVKESK. CDR3 length equals 13 residues. Trimming pared 4 bases from V and 0 bases from J, leaving 7 bases between. CDR3 bases: TGTGCCAGCAGCCGGGATCTCTCCTACGAGCAGTACTTC. This codes for CASSRDLSYEQYF. Full variable domain (rest looked up from reference TRBV14 and TRBJ2-7): EAGVTQFPSHSVIEKGQTVTLRCDPISGHDNLYWYRRVMGKEIKFLLHFVKESKQDESGMPNNRFLAERTGGTYSTLKVQPAELEDSGVYFCASSRDLSYEQYFGPGTRLTVT.